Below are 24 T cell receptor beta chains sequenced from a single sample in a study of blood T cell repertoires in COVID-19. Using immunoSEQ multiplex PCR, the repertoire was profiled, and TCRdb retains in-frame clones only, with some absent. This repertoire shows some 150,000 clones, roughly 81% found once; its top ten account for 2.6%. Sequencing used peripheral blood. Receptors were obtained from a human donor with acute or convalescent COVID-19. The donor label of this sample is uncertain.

DNA for the CDR3: TGTGCCAGCAGCCCGTGGGGGGTCAACAATGAGCAGTTCTTC. This codes for CASSPWGVNNEQFF. The rearrangement joins TRBV11-1 to TRBJ2-1; D perhaps matches TRBD2 (6 bases). The CDR3 loop spans 14 amino acids. Germline assignment: CDR1 SGHAT and CDR2 FQDESV (reference sequence). V was clipped by 5 bases and J by 5 bases, with 13 bases between them.

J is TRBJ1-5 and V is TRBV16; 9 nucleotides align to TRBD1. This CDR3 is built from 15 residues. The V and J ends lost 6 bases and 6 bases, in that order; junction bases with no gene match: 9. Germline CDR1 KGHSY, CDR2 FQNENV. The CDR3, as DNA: TGTGCCAGCAGAGAGGGACAGGGCGTATTTCAGCCCCAGCATTTT. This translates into CASREGQGVFQPQHF.

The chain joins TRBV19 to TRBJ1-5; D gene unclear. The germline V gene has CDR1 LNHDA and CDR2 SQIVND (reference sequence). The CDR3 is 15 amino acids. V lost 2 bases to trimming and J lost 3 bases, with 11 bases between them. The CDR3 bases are TGTGCCAGTAGTATATCTTCAGGACTCAATCAGCCCCAGCATTTT. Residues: CASSISSGLNQPQHF.

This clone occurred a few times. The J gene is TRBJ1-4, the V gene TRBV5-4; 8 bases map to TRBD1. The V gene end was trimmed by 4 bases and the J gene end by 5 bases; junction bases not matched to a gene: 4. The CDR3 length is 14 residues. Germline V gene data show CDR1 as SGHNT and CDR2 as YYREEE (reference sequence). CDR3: CASSKQGGNEKLFF. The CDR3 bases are TGTGCCAGCAGCAAACAGGGGGGGAATGAAAAACTGTTTTTT.

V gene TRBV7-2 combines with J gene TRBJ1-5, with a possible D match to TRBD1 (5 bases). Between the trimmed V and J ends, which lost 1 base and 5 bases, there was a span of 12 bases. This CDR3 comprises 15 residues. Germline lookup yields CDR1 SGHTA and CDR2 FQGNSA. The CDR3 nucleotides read TGTGCCAGCAGCTTAGGCAGGGAGGGGTATCAGCCCCAGCATTTT. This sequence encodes CASSLGREGYQPQHF.

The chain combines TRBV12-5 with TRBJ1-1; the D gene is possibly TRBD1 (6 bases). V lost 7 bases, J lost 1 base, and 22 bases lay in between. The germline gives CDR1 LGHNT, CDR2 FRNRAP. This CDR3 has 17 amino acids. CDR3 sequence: CASDGPGHAFRNTEAFF. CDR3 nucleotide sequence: TGTGCTAGTGACGGACCGGGACATGCATTCCGGAACACTGAAGCTTTCTTT. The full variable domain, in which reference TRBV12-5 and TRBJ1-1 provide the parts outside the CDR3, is DARVTQTPRHKVTEMGQEVTMRCQPILGHNTVFWYRQTMMQGLELLAYFRNRAPLDDSGMPKDRFSAEMPDATLATLKIQPSEPRDSAVYFCASDGPGHAFRNTEAFFGQGTRLTVV.

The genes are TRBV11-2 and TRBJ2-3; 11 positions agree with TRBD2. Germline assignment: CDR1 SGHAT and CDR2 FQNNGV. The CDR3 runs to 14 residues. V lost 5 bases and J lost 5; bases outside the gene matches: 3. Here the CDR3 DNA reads TGTGCCAGCAGCCTGACTAGCGGGGTAGATACGCAGTATTTT. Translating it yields CASSLTSGVDTQYF.

The CDR3 DNA is TGTGTAGGGACAGGGTATGAAAAACTGTTTTTT. This sequence encodes CVGTGYEKLFF. The V gene is TRBV30, the J gene TRBJ1-4; the match to TRBD1 covers 9 bases. The CDR3 length is 11 residues. CDR1 is GTSNPN, CDR2 SVGIG, per germline (reference sequence).

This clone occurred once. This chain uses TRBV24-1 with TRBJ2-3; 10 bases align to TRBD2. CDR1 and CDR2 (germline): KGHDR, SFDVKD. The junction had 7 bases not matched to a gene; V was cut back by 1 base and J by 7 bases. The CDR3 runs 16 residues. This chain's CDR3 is CATSDLTLAGENTQYF. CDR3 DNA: TGTGCCACCAGTGATTTAACTCTAGCGGGAGAGAATACGCAGTATTTT.

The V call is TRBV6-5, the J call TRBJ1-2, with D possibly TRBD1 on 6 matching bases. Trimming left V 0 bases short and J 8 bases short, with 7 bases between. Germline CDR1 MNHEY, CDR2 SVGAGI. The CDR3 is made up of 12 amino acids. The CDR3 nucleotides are TGTGCCAGCAGTTACTCGACAGGCGGCTACACCTTC. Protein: CASSYSTGGYTF.

CDR3 nucleotide sequence: TGTGCCAGCAGGCCCAGGGCTCACACCGGGGAGCTGTTTTTT. It translates to CASRPRAHTGELFF. The chain couples TRBV6-5 to TRBJ2-2, with a possible D match to TRBD1 (5 bases). This CDR3 has 14 residues. With 6 bases removed from V and 3 bases from J, the gap between germline ends came to 11 bases. Germline CDR1 reads MNHEY; CDR2 reads SVGAGI.

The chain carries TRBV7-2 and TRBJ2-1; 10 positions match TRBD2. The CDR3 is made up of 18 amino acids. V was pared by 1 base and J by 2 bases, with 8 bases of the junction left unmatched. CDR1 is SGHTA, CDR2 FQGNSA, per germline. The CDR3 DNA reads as TGTGCCAGCAGCTTAGTTCCTAGCGGGGGTTTTACCTACAATGAGCAGTTCTTC. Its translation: CASSLVPSGGFTYNEQFF.

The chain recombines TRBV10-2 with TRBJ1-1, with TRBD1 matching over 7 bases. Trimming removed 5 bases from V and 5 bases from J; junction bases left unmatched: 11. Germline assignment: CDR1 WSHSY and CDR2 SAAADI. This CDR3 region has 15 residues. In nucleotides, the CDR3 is TGCGCCAGCAGTATTACGGCAGGGGGAGGAACTGAAGCTTTCTTT. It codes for CASSITAGGGTEAFF.

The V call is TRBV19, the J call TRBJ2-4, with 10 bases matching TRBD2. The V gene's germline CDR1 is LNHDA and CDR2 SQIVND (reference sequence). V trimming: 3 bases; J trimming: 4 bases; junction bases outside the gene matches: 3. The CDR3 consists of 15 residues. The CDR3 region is CASSIWTSGKNIQYF. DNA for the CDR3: TGTGCCAGTAGTATTTGGACTAGCGGAAAAAACATTCAGTACTTC.

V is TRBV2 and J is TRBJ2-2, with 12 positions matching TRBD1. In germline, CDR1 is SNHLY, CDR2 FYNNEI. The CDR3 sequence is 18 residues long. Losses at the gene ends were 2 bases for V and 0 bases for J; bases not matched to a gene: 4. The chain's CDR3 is CASSEMGQGAANTGELFF. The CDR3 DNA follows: TGTGCCAGCAGTGAAATGGGACAGGGGGCGGCGAACACCGGGGAGCTGTTTTTT.

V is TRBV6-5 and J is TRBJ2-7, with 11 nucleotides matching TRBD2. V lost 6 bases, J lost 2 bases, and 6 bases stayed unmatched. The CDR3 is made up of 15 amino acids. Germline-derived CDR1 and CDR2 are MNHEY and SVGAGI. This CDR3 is CASRLAGGSPYEQYV. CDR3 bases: TGTGCCAGCAGGCTAGCGGGAGGCAGCCCCTACGAGCAGTACGTC.

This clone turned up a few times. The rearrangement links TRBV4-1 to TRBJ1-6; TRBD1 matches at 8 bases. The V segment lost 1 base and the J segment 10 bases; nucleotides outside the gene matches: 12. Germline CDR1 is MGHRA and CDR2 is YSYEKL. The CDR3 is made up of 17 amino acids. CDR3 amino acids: CASSQAGDRSAISPLHF. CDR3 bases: TGCGCCAGCAGCCAAGCCGGGGACAGGAGCGCCATATCACCCCTCCACTTT.

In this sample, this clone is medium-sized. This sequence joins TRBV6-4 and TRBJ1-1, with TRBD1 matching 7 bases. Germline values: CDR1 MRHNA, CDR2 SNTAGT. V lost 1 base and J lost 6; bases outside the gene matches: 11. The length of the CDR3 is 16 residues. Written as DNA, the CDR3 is TGTGCCAGCAGTGACTTCCTGGACTTTACAGGGGCTGAAGCTTTCTTT. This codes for CASSDFLDFTGAEAFF.

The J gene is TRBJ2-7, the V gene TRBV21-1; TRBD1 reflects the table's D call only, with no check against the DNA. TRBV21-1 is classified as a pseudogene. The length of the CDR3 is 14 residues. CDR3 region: CASSKASRVNEQYV. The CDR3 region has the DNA TGTGCCAGCAGCAAAGCTTCCAGGGTCAACGAGCAGTACGTC.

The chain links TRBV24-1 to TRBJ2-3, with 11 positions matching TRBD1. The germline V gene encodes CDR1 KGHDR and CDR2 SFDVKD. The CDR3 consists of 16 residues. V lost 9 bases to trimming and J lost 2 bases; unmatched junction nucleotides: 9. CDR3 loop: CATEDRTGGPTDTQYF. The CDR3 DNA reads TGTGCCACCGAAGATAGGACAGGGGGCCCCACAGATACGCAGTATTTT.

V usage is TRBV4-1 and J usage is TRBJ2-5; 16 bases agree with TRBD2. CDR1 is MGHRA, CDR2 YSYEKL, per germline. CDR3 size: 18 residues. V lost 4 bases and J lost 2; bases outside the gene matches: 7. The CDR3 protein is CASSPLGLAGGPQETQYF. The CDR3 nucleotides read TGCGCCAGCAGCCCTCTGGGACTAGCGGGGGGGCCTCAAGAGACCCAGTACTTC.

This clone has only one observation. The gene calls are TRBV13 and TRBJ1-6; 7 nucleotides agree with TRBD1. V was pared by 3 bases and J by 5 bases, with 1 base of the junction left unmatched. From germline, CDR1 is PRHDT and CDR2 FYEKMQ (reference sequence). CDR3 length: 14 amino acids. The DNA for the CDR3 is TGTGCCAGCAGCTTGGGACAGAATAATTCACCCCTCCACTTT. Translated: CASSLGQNNSPLHF.

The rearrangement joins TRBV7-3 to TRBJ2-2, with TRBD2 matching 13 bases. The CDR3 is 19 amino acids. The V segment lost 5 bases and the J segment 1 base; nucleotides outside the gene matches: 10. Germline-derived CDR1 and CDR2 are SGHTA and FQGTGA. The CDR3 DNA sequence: TGTGCCAGCAGCCAGCCTCTAGGGACTAGCGGGGTGAACACCGGGGAGCTGTTTTTT. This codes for CASSQPLGTSGVNTGELFF. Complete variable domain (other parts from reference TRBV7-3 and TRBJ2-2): GAGVSQTPSNKVTEKGKYVELRCDPISGHTALYWYRQSLGQGPEFLIYFQGTGAADDSGLPNDRFFAVRPEGSVSTLKIQRTERGDSAVYLCASSQPLGTSGVNTGELFFGEGSRLTVL.

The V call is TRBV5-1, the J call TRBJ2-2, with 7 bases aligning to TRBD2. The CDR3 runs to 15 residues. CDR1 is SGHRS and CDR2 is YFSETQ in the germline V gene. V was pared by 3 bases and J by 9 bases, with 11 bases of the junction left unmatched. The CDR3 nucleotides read TGCGCCAGCAGCTACCTCCCGGGACTACAAAGGGAGCTGTTTTTT. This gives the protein CASSYLPGLQRELFF.